This is a list of T cell receptor beta chains from one sample in a study of a mutant IDH1 vaccine in newly diagnosed glioma. These receptors' antigens are unknown. Assay used: immunoSEQ multiplex PCR; TCRdb lists only in-frame clones, some missing. Of some 80,000 clones detected, about 85% appear once; the ten largest clones hold approximately 0.8%. The sample consisted of PBMCs, taken from a glioma patient whose treatment included an IDH1 peptide vaccine. All receptors come from a woman in her 50s with glioma. Each CDR3 is given with its conserved first and last residue. Fields, in order: clone size, J gene, V gene, D gene, CDR3 protein, CDR3 DNA. A D gene is named only where the DNA matches it firmly. Clone size is not always given. Where it is, it says once, few, many or a class for expanded clones.

- TRBJ2-1 TRBV7-6 TRBD2 CASSSDSGRAWNEQFF TGTGCCAGCAGCAGTGATAGCGGGAGGGCCTGGAATGAGCAGTTCTTC
- TRBJ2-3 TRBV10-1 - CASSESREVTQYF TGCGCCAGCAGTGAGTCTAGGGAGGTTACGCAGTATTTT
- TRBJ2-7 TRBV6-6 - CASSPGTYASYEQYF TGTGCCAGCAGCCCCGGGACGTATGCCTCCTACGAGCAGTACTTC
- TRBJ1-5 TRBV5-8 TRBD1 CASSEGQRSNQPQHF TGTGCCAGCAGCGAGGGACAGCGGAGCAATCAGCCCCAGCATTTT
- TRBJ1-2 TRBV28 - CASRPGGGPFYGYTF TGTGCCAGCAGACCGGGGGGGGGCCCGTTCTATGGCTACACCTTC
- TRBJ2-7 TRBV18 - CASSPPEVGYEQYF TGTGCCAGCTCACCACCGGAGGTTGGCTACGAGCAGTACTTC
- TRBJ2-7 TRBV18 TRBD2 CASSALSGRVYEQYF TGTGCCAGCTCAGCCCTTAGCGGGAGGGTCTACGAGCAGTACTTC
- TRBJ1-5 TRBV28 TRBD1 CASSHRGGGNQPQHF TGTGCCAGCAGTCACAGGGGTGGGGGCAATCAGCCCCAGCATTTT
- TRBJ1-2 TRBV4-1 TRBD1 CASRRTGDYGYTF TGCGCCAGCAGACGGACAGGGGACTATGGCTACACCTTC
once TRBJ1-4 TRBV5-1 - CASKSGVFATNEKLFF TGCGCCAGCAAAAGCGGGGTATTTGCAACTAATGAAAAACTGTTTTTT
- TRBJ2-1 TRBV7-9 - CASSEALSGDEQFF TGTGCCAGCAGCGAAGCCCTGTCTGGGGATGAGCAGTTCTTC
- TRBJ2-7 TRBV5-1 - CASSSSGGQHEQYF TGCGCCAGCTCCTCCAGCGGGGGACAGCACGAGCAGTACTTC
once TRBJ2-1 TRBV5-1 - CASRGTRTGSSYNEQFF TGCGCCAGCAGGGGTACCCGAACCGGGAGCTCCTACAATGAGCAGTTCTTC
- TRBJ2-7 TRBV6-1 TRBD1 CASTPTGVSYEQYF TGTGCCAGCACCCCCACAGGGGTTTCCTACGAGCAGTACTTC
- TRBJ2-7 TRBV18 TRBD2 CASSPPGSGRLYEQYF TGTGCCAGCTCACCACCAGGCAGCGGGAGGCTATACGAGCAGTACTTC
- TRBJ2-3 TRBV5-6 - CASSPIRGRDTQYF TGTGCCAGCAGCCCTATACGAGGGAGAGATACGCAGTATTTT
- TRBJ1-5 TRBV10-3 - CAISPVSGNQPQHF TGTGCCATCAGTCCGGTAAGTGGCAATCAGCCCCAGCATTTT
- TRBJ2-1 TRBV28 TRBD1 CASSRGQYPSYNEQFF TGTGCCAGCAGCCGGGGACAGTACCCATCCTACAATGAGCAGTTCTTC
- TRBJ2-7 TRBV6-5 - CASKKDRKAYEQYF TGTGCCAGCAAGAAAGACAGGAAGGCCTACGAGCAGTACTTC
- TRBJ2-7 TRBV9 - CASSVGQSSYEQYF TGTGCCAGCAGCGTAGGACAGAGTTCCTACGAGCAGTACTTC
- TRBJ2-6 TRBV19 TRBD2 CASSAPERGLAGGGANVLTF TGTGCCAGTAGTGCACCCGAACGGGGACTAGCGGGAGGTGGGGCCAACGTCCTGACTTTC
- TRBJ2-3 TRBV29-1 - CSVEGTSKSTDTQYF TGCAGCGTTGAAGGGACGTCCAAAAGCACAGATACGCAGTATTTT
few TRBJ2-7 TRBV5-4 - CASSLGGEVQYEQYF TGTGCCAGCAGCCTGGGGGGCGAAGTTCAATACGAGCAGTACTTC
- TRBJ2-3 TRBV9 TRBD2 CASSGTSGSATQYF TGTGCCAGCAGCGGGACTAGCGGGAGCGCTACGCAGTATTTT
- TRBJ2-7 TRBV27 TRBD2 CASRLQLAGAGEQYF TGTGCCAGCAGACTTCAGCTAGCGGGAGCAGGCGAGCAGTACTTC
once TRBJ1-5 TRBV27 - CASRQGQEDNQPQHF TGTGCCAGCAGACAGGGTCAAGAGGACAATCAGCCCCAGCATTTT
- TRBJ1-2 TRBV5-6 - CASTPRDRLFFKNYGYTF TGTGCCAGCACCCCCCGGGACCGACTCTTCTTTAAAAACTATGGCTACACCTTC
- TRBJ2-3 TRBV30 TRBD1 CAWRYPGQGQYF TGTGCCTGGAGGTATCCGGGACAGGGGCAGTATTTT
few TRBJ1-2 TRBV19 - CASSTEYYGYTF TGTGCCAGTAGCACGGAATACTATGGCTACACCTTC
- TRBJ2-2 TRBV2 TRBD1 CASSAGTGGTGELFF TGTGCCAGCAGTGCAGGGACAGGGGGCACCGGGGAGCTGTTTTTT
- TRBJ2-2 TRBV7-6 - CASSSRGSGNTGELFF TGTGCCAGCAGCTCCCGTGGTAGCGGGAACACCGGGGAGCTGTTTTTT
- TRBJ1-4 TRBV5-1 - CASSSGQIGEKLFF TGCGCCAGCAGCTCTGGACAGATAGGAGAAAAACTGTTTTTT
- TRBJ2-7 TRBV7-3 TRBD1 CASSLLGQGSYEQYF TGTGCCAGCAGCTTATTGGGACAGGGATCCTACGAGCAGTACTTC
- TRBJ2-1 TRBV28 TRBD2 CASSTTGLADYNEQFF TGTGCCAGCAGTACAACGGGACTAGCGGATTACAATGAGCAGTTCTTC
once TRBJ2-1 TRBV7-6 TRBD2 CASSISGTSGFSSYNEQFF TGTGCCAGCAGCATCTCCGGGACTAGCGGGTTCAGCTCCTACAATGAGCAGTTCTTC
- TRBJ2-2 TRBV18 TRBD2 CASSPGLAGEDGELFF TGTGCCAGCTCACCGGGACTAGCGGGAGAGGACGGGGAGCTGTTTTTT
few TRBJ2-5 TRBV14 - CASSPLGQQETQYF TGTGCCAGCAGCCCTCTAGGACAGCAAGAGACCCAGTACTTC
- TRBJ2-1 TRBV10-3 TRBD2 CAISLPPTSRAYNEQFF TGTGCCATCAGCCTCCCCCCGACTAGCCGGGCCTACAATGAGCAGTTCTTC
- TRBJ2-2 TRBV27 - CASSFLYGELFF TGTGCCAGCAGTTTCCTATACGGGGAGCTGTTTTTT
- TRBJ1-3 TRBV5-1 TRBD1 CASSATPGQEGNTIYF TGCGCCAGCAGCGCTACCCCCGGACAGGAGGGAAACACCATATATTTT
- TRBJ2-1 TRBV7-3 TRBD2 CASSFPTGTSGYNEQFF TGTGCCAGCAGCTTTCCGACCGGGACTAGCGGGTACAATGAGCAGTTCTTC
- TRBJ1-2 TRBV4-2 - CASSSPMADSPVYGYTF TGTGCCAGCAGCTCACCTATGGCGGACTCGCCCGTTTATGGCTACACCTTC
once TRBJ1-5 TRBV4-1 - CASSQVGWNQPQHF TGCGCCAGCAGCCAGGTCGGGTGGAATCAGCCCCAGCATTTT
once TRBJ1-3 TRBV5-1 TRBD1 CASSWEGGNRNTIYF TGCGCCAGCAGCTGGGAAGGGGGCAATAGAAACACCATATATTTT
- TRBJ2-2 TRBV27 - CASSFRFTGTGELFF TGTGCCAGCAGTTTCCGGTTTACGGGCACCGGGGAGCTGTTTTTT
- TRBJ1-4 TRBV7-2 - CASSLGWTSNEKLFF TGTGCCAGCAGCTTAGGATGGACAAGTAATGAAAAACTGTTTTTT
once TRBJ1-2 TRBV4-1 - CASSQDRLRTAASYGYTF TGCGCCAGCAGCCAAGATCGGCTCAGGACAGCGGCCAGCTATGGCTACACCTTC
- TRBJ1-5 TRBV6-1 - CASRTTGLYQPQHF TGTGCCAGCAGAACGACAGGACTGTATCAGCCCCAGCATTTT
once TRBJ1-4 TRBV5-1 TRBD1 CASSLGGTGLAEKLFF TGCGCCAGCAGCTTAGGGGGGACAGGGCTGGCTGAAAAACTGTTTTTT
- TRBJ2-7 TRBV5-1 TRBD2 CASSSAGARSSGSWYEQYF TGCGCCAGCAGCTCCGCGGGGGCGCGTAGTAGCGGGAGTTGGTACGAGCAGTACTTC